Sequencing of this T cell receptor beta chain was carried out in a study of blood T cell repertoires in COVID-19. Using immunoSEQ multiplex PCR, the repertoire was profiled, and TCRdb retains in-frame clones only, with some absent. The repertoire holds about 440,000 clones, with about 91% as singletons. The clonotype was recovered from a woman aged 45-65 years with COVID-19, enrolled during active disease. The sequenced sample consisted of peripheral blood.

The CDR3 DNA sequence: TGTGCCAGCAGTAGAGACGGGAACTATGGCTACACCTTC. This codes for CASSRDGNYGYTF. This chain connects TRBV2 to TRBJ1-2, with unresolved D. From germline, CDR1 is SNHLY and CDR2 FYNNEI. V lost 5 bases and J lost 2, with 9 bases in between. CDR3 length: 13 amino acids.